The 7 T cell receptor beta chains below come from one sample, sequenced in a study of T cell responses to AZD1222 COVID-19 vaccine. The data were produced by immunoSEQ multiplex PCR, yet TCRdb's version contains in-frame clones alone and is incomplete. The sample consists of 90,000 to 120,000 clones, around 92% of them appearing once. Sequenced here: peripheral blood, sampled 28 days after the second AZD1222 dose. All receptors come from an adult who received the AZD1222 COVID-19 vaccine.

The V gene is TRBV25-1, the J gene TRBJ2-5; weak D call: TRBD2 (5 bases). The V end was cut by 3 bases, the J end by 5 bases, with 16 bases between. The CDR3 loop spans 15 amino acids. CDR1 is MGHDK and CDR2 is SYGVNS in the germline V gene. CDR3 residues: CASSDLGRDRETQYF. The CDR3 DNA is TGTGCCAGCAGTGATTTGGGCCGGGATCGGGAGACCCAGTACTTC.

The chain joins TRBV7-6 to TRBJ2-7, with 8 bases fitting TRBD2. The CDR3 is made up of 15 amino acids. Per germline, CDR1 SGHVS and CDR2 FNYEAQ. V trimming: 5 bases; J trimming: 1 base; junction bases outside the gene matches: 7. The CDR3 sequence is CASSLYSGVSYEQYF. In DNA form, the CDR3 reads TGTGCCAGCAGCCTTTATAGCGGGGTTTCCTACGAGCAGTACTTC. The full variable domain, with the rest looked up from reference TRBV7-6 and TRBJ2-7, is GAGVSQSPRYKVTKRGQDVALRCDPISGHVSLYWYRQALGQGPEFLTYFNYEAQQDKSGLPNDRFSAERPEGSISTLTIQRTEQRDSAMYRCASSLYSGVSYEQYFGPGTRLTVT.

The gene calls are TRBV5-1 and TRBJ2-3, with 7 positions matching TRBD2. This CDR3 is 14 amino acids long. The V and J ends lost 5 bases and 2 bases, in that order; junction bases with no gene match: 5. Germline V gene lookup returns CDR1 SGHRS and CDR2 YFSETQ. The CDR3 loop reads CASRREGTTDTQYF. DNA of the CDR3: TGCGCCAGCAGGAGGGAGGGAACCACAGATACGCAGTATTTT.

CDR3 residues: CSVTTGGSYNEQFF. In DNA, the CDR3 is TGCAGCGTTACTACAGGGGGGTCCTACAATGAGCAGTTCTTC. The chain joins TRBV29-1 to TRBJ2-1; 8 nucleotides line up with TRBD1. V shed 5 bases, J shed 1 base, and the junction held 4 bases outside the gene matches. The CDR3 covers 14 residues. Germline V CDR1 and CDR2: SQVTM, ANQGSEA.

This rearrangement joins TRBV6-1 to TRBJ2-6; TRBD1 aligns across 8 bases. The CDR3 totals 15 residues. V dropped 2 bases and J dropped 4; count of bases not matched to a gene: 1. Germline V CDR1 and CDR2: MNHNS, SASEGT. CDR3 amino acids: CASSEQGAGANVLTF. CDR3 in DNA: TGTGCCAGCAGTGAACAGGGGGCCGGGGCCAACGTCCTGACTTTC.

This chain connects TRBV19 to TRBJ1-1; tentatively, D is TRBD1 (5 bases). CDR3 length: 12 residues. CDR1 and CDR2 (germline): LNHDA, SQIVND (reference sequence). V lost 6 bases and J lost 0, with 5 bases in between. CDR3 DNA sequence: TGTGCCAGTAGGGGGGTGAACACTGAAGCTTTCTTT. Encoded protein: CASRGVNTEAFF.

J is TRBJ2-1 and V is TRBV28; 9 nucleotides align to TRBD1. V lost 11 bases and J lost 2; bases outside the gene matches: 10. Germline V lookup: CDR1 MDHEN, CDR2 SYDVKM. CDR3 length: 15 amino acids. The DNA for the CDR3 is TGTGCCCACCGGGCCGGGACAGGGACCTACAATGAGCAGTTCTTC. Translated: CAHRAGTGTYNEQFF.